This is a list of T cell receptor beta chains from one sample in a study of cytomegalovirus exposure and HLA in healthy donors. Clones were sequenced by immunoSEQ multiplex PCR, and TCRdb holds only the in-frame ones, with some missing. The repertoire includes roughly 160,000 clones, around 88% of them detected once, and over 0.8% sits in the top ten. Sequenced sample: PBMCs. These receptors were taken from a woman aged 25 to 39 in good health and CMV-seronegative. Each CDR3 is given with its conserved first and last residue. Fields, in order: clone size, D gene, J gene, V gene, CDR3 length, CDR3 protein, CDR3 DNA. The D gene is left open where the match is weak. Size values are once, few and many counts, or a class for expanded clones, and some rows have none.

abundance: .; d_gene: .; j_gene: TRBJ2-7; v_gene: TRBV28; len: 11; CDR3aa: CASRYSYEQYF; CDR3nt: TGTGCCAGCAGGTACTCCTACGAGCAGTACTTC
abundance: .; d_gene: TRBD2; j_gene: TRBJ2-2; v_gene: TRBV6-1; len: 15; CDR3aa: CASSEASGNTGELFF; CDR3nt: TGTGCCAGCAGTGAGGCTAGCGGGAACACCGGGGAGCTGTTTTTT
abundance: .; d_gene: TRBD2; j_gene: TRBJ2-3; v_gene: TRBV9; len: 18; CDR3aa: CASSVRVTSGRVTDTQYF; CDR3nt: TGTGCCAGCAGCGTGAGGGTGACTAGCGGGAGAGTTACAGATACGCAGTATTTT
abundance: .; d_gene: TRBD1; j_gene: TRBJ1-2; v_gene: TRBV7-2; len: 12; CDR3aa: CASSDRAYGYTF; CDR3nt: TGTGCCAGCAGCGACAGGGCCTATGGCTACACCTTC
abundance: .; d_gene: .; j_gene: TRBJ2-1; v_gene: TRBV29-1; len: 14; CDR3aa: CSVEGGVILNEQFF; CDR3nt: TGCAGCGTTGAAGGGGGGGTTATCCTGAATGAGCAGTTCTTC
abundance: .; d_gene: .; j_gene: TRBJ1-1; v_gene: TRBV7-2; len: 13; CDR3aa: CASGLEWNTEAFF; CDR3nt: TGTGCCAGCGGATTGGAGTGGAACACTGAAGCTTTCTTT
abundance: .; d_gene: TRBD2; j_gene: TRBJ2-5; v_gene: TRBV7-7; len: 15; CDR3aa: CASSRTSGTQETQYF; CDR3nt: TGTGCCAGCAGCCGGACTAGCGGGACCCAAGAGACCCAGTACTTC
abundance: .; d_gene: .; j_gene: TRBJ2-4; v_gene: TRBV7-8; len: 17; CDR3aa: CASSPDSSLLAKNIQYF; CDR3nt: TGTGCCAGCAGCCCCGACAGTTCCCTTCTAGCCAAAAACATTCAGTACTTC
abundance: .; d_gene: .; j_gene: TRBJ2-7; v_gene: TRBV15; len: 13; CDR3aa: CATSRSSTTEQYF; CDR3nt: TGTGCCACCAGCAGAAGTTCGACTACCGAGCAGTACTTC
abundance: .; d_gene: .; j_gene: TRBJ1-4; v_gene: TRBV4-3; len: 14; CDR3aa: CASSQDGGGEKLFF; CDR3nt: TGCGCCAGCAGCCAAGACGGGGGTGGGGAAAAACTGTTTTTT
abundance: once; d_gene: TRBD1; j_gene: TRBJ2-7; v_gene: TRBV5-4; len: 14; CDR3aa: CASSPPGQLYEQYF; CDR3nt: TGTGCCAGCAGCCCCCCGGGACAGCTCTACGAGCAGTACTTC
abundance: .; d_gene: TRBD2; j_gene: TRBJ2-1; v_gene: TRBV2; len: 17; CDR3aa: CASSEGLIAGGYNEQFF; CDR3nt: TGTGCCAGCAGTGAAGGGTTGATAGCGGGAGGTTACAATGAGCAGTTCTTC
abundance: .; d_gene: .; j_gene: TRBJ1-1; v_gene: TRBV7-9; len: 14; CDR3aa: CASSLAPRVGEAFF; CDR3nt: TGTGCCAGCAGCTTAGCGCCCAGGGTGGGTGAAGCTTTCTTT
abundance: .; d_gene: TRBD2; j_gene: TRBJ2-3; v_gene: TRBV19; len: 15; CDR3aa: CASTPRGGAPDTQYF; CDR3nt: TGTGCCAGTACCCCCCGGGGGGGGGCACCAGATACGCAGTATTTT
abundance: .; d_gene: .; j_gene: TRBJ2-7; v_gene: TRBV7-9; len: 14; CDR3aa: CASSPGGGGAEQYF; CDR3nt: TGTGCCAGCAGCCCCGGGGGTGGGGGGGCCGAGCAGTACTTC
abundance: .; d_gene: .; j_gene: TRBJ1-5; v_gene: TRBV27; len: 13; CDR3aa: CASRLYSNQPQHF; CDR3nt: TGTGCCAGCAGACTCTATAGCAATCAGCCCCAGCATTTT
abundance: .; d_gene: .; j_gene: TRBJ1-5; v_gene: TRBV6-4; len: 13; CDR3aa: CASAEGSNQPQHF; CDR3nt: TGTGCCAGCGCGGAGGGGAGCAATCAGCCCCAGCATTTT
abundance: .; d_gene: .; j_gene: TRBJ2-5; v_gene: TRBV29-1; len: 13; CDR3aa: CSVYRVPQETQYF; CDR3nt: TGCAGCGTATACAGGGTCCCCCAAGAGACCCAGTACTTC
abundance: once; d_gene: TRBD1; j_gene: TRBJ2-1; v_gene: TRBV7-9; len: 16; CDR3aa: CASSSTGQGAYNEQFF; CDR3nt: TGTGCCAGCAGCTCTACTGGACAGGGGGCCTACAATGAGCAGTTCTTC
abundance: .; d_gene: .; j_gene: TRBJ2-1; v_gene: TRBV11-2; len: 13; CDR3aa: CASSFPTSNEQFF; CDR3nt: TGTGCCAGCAGCTTCCCTACTAGCAATGAGCAGTTCTTC
abundance: .; d_gene: .; j_gene: TRBJ1-4; v_gene: TRBV7-8; len: 14; CDR3aa: CASSLLSRAEKLFF; CDR3nt: TGTGCCAGCAGCTTATTGAGCAGGGCTGAAAAACTGTTTTTT
abundance: .; d_gene: TRBD2; j_gene: TRBJ2-2; v_gene: TRBV29-1; len: 12; CDR3aa: CSAEAGAGELFF; CDR3nt: TGCAGCGCCGAGGCGGGGGCCGGGGAGCTGTTTTTT
abundance: .; d_gene: TRBD2; j_gene: TRBJ2-7; v_gene: TRBV5-8; len: 15; CDR3aa: CASSLAGLALYEQYF; CDR3nt: TGTGCCAGCAGCTTGGCTGGACTAGCCCTCTACGAGCAGTACTTC
abundance: .; d_gene: .; j_gene: TRBJ1-2; v_gene: TRBV9; len: 12; CDR3aa: CASSATVGGYTF; CDR3nt: TGTGCCAGCAGCGCCACCGTCGGTGGCTACACCTTC
abundance: .; d_gene: .; j_gene: TRBJ1-5; v_gene: TRBV6-6; len: 13; CDR3aa: CASNSGVLEPQHF; CDR3nt: TGTGCCAGCAACTCCGGGGTTTTGGAGCCCCAGCATTTT
abundance: .; d_gene: .; j_gene: TRBJ1-2; v_gene: TRBV4-3; len: 16; CDR3aa: CASSQDGGGQNLGYTF; CDR3nt: TGCGCCAGCAGCCAAGATGGGGGGGGGCAGAACCTTGGCTACACCTTC
abundance: .; d_gene: .; j_gene: TRBJ1-5; v_gene: TRBV19; len: 13; CDR3aa: CATLEGWGQPQHF; CDR3nt: TGTGCCACCCTGGAGGGCTGGGGGCAGCCCCAGCATTTT
abundance: once; d_gene: .; j_gene: TRBJ1-5; v_gene: TRBV6-5; len: 16; CDR3aa: CASSSSSQGGNQPQHF; CDR3nt: TGTGCCAGCAGTTCCTCTAGTCAGGGAGGGAATCAGCCCCAGCATTTT
abundance: .; d_gene: TRBD1; j_gene: TRBJ2-6; v_gene: TRBV14; len: 19; CDR3aa: CASSQEGTGVFSGANVLTF; CDR3nt: TGTGCCAGCAGCCAAGAGGGGACAGGGGTTTTTTCTGGGGCCAACGTCCTGACTTTC
abundance: once; d_gene: .; j_gene: TRBJ2-7; v_gene: TRBV2; len: 11; CDR3aa: CAVSSTYEQYF; CDR3nt: TGTGCCGTCAGTAGCACCTACGAGCAGTACTTC
abundance: few; d_gene: .; j_gene: TRBJ2-7; v_gene: TRBV10-3; len: 14; CDR3aa: CAISESAGPYEQYF; CDR3nt: TGTGCCATCAGTGAGTCGGCAGGGCCCTACGAGCAGTACTTC
abundance: .; d_gene: TRBD2; j_gene: TRBJ2-1; v_gene: TRBV7-9; len: 13; CDR3aa: CASGGRAHNEQFF; CDR3nt: TGTGCCAGCGGCGGGAGGGCCCACAATGAGCAGTTCTTC
abundance: .; d_gene: .; j_gene: TRBJ1-5; v_gene: TRBV5-1; len: 16; CDR3aa: CASSLGTSSGNQPQHF; CDR3nt: TGCGCCAGCAGCTTGGGGACATCGTCAGGCAATCAGCCCCAGCATTTT
abundance: .; d_gene: TRBD2; j_gene: TRBJ2-2; v_gene: TRBV28; len: 17; CDR3aa: CASSYPRGVSNTGELFF; CDR3nt: TGTGCCAGCAGTTACCCACGGGGGGTATCCAACACCGGGGAGCTGTTTTTT
abundance: once; d_gene: .; j_gene: TRBJ2-3; v_gene: TRBV28; len: 15; CDR3aa: CASSLGGASTDTQYF; CDR3nt: TGTGCCAGCAGTTTAGGCGGGGCAAGCACAGATACGCAGTATTTT
abundance: .; d_gene: TRBD2; j_gene: TRBJ2-7; v_gene: TRBV6-4; len: 14; CDR3aa: CASSVERGSYEQYF; CDR3nt: TGTGCCAGCAGTGTAGAGCGGGGCTCCTACGAGCAGTACTTC
abundance: .; d_gene: .; j_gene: TRBJ1-5; v_gene: TRBV5-1; len: 16; CDR3aa: CASSLAGGSSNQPQHF; CDR3nt: TGCGCCAGCAGCTTGGCGGGGGGATCGAGCAATCAGCCCCAGCATTTT
abundance: once; d_gene: .; j_gene: TRBJ2-1; v_gene: TRBV30; len: 16; CDR3aa: CAWSFKSSGRAREQFF; CDR3nt: TGTGCCTGGAGTTTCAAATCTTCGGGCAGGGCCAGGGAGCAGTTCTTC
abundance: .; d_gene: .; j_gene: TRBJ1-5; v_gene: TRBV28; len: 15; CDR3aa: CASLLGTTSNQPQHF; CDR3nt: TGTGCCAGTTTACTTGGGACAACTAGCAATCAGCCCCAGCATTTT
abundance: .; d_gene: .; j_gene: TRBJ2-1; v_gene: TRBV18; len: 15; CDR3aa: CASSPLGSSYNEQFF; CDR3nt: TGTGCCAGCTCACCACTAGGGAGCTCCTACAATGAGCAGTTCTTC
abundance: .; d_gene: TRBD2; j_gene: TRBJ2-7; v_gene: TRBV4-1; len: 15; CDR3aa: CASSTRTSGSYEQYF; CDR3nt: TGCGCCAGCAGCACTAGGACTAGCGGGAGCTACGAGCAGTACTTC
abundance: .; d_gene: TRBD2; j_gene: TRBJ2-1; v_gene: TRBV11-3; len: 15; CDR3aa: CASSSAGAGYNEQFF; CDR3nt: TGTGCCAGCAGCTCCGCGGGAGCAGGTTACAATGAGCAGTTCTTC
abundance: .; d_gene: TRBD1; j_gene: TRBJ2-3; v_gene: TRBV7-9; len: 14; CDR3aa: CASTTPLPTGIPYF; CDR3nt: TGTGCCAGCACCACTCCCTTACCGACAGGGATCCCGTATTTT
abundance: few; d_gene: .; j_gene: TRBJ1-4; v_gene: TRBV5-1; len: 12; CDR3aa: CASSRRGEKLFF; CDR3nt: TGCGCCAGCAGCCGGAGGGGTGAAAAACTGTTTTTT
abundance: few; d_gene: .; j_gene: TRBJ1-1; v_gene: TRBV7-2; len: 14; CDR3aa: CASSQVRVNTEAFF; CDR3nt: TGTGCCAGCTCTCAGGTCCGCGTGAACACTGAAGCTTTCTTT
abundance: .; d_gene: TRBD2; j_gene: TRBJ2-5; v_gene: TRBV13; len: 17; CDR3aa: CASSLGLGGRAGETQYF; CDR3nt: TGTGCCAGCAGCCTGGGACTGGGGGGGAGAGCTGGAGAGACCCAGTACTTC
abundance: .; d_gene: .; j_gene: TRBJ2-3; v_gene: TRBV7-5; len: 20; CDR3aa: CVRSSRRSRDRGLLRDTQYF; CDR3nt: TGTGTCAGAAGCTCGCGAAGGTCACGGGACAGGGGACTATTAAGGGATACGCAGTATTTT
abundance: .; d_gene: .; j_gene: TRBJ2-7; v_gene: TRBV7-6; len: 12; CDR3aa: CASSFSVYEQYF; CDR3nt: TGTGCCAGCAGCTTTAGCGTTTACGAGCAGTACTTC
abundance: .; d_gene: .; j_gene: TRBJ2-3; v_gene: TRBV9; len: 18; CDR3aa: CASSVATQTDTFPDTQYF; CDR3nt: TGTGCCAGCAGCGTAGCTACTCAGACAGACACCTTCCCAGATACGCAGTATTTT
abundance: .; d_gene: .; j_gene: TRBJ1-5; v_gene: TRBV10-2; len: 14; CDR3aa: CATRPTGQVQPQHF; CDR3nt: TGCGCCACCCGGCCGACAGGCCAAGTTCAGCCCCAGCATTTT
abundance: .; d_gene: TRBD2; j_gene: TRBJ2-1; v_gene: TRBV5-1; len: 15; CDR3aa: CASTFGGVSYNEQFF; CDR3nt: TGCGCCAGCACCTTTGGGGGGGTCTCCTACAATGAGCAGTTCTTC
abundance: .; d_gene: TRBD1; j_gene: TRBJ1-1; v_gene: TRBV5-4; len: 16; CDR3aa: CASSNLQLQGKSEAFF; CDR3nt: TGTGCCAGCAGCAACCTACAATTACAGGGGAAGTCTGAAGCTTTCTTT
abundance: .; d_gene: TRBD2; j_gene: TRBJ2-1; v_gene: TRBV28; len: 21; CDR3aa: CASRRPPGLAGGRSSYNEQFF; CDR3nt: TGTGCCAGCAGACGACCGCCGGGACTAGCGGGAGGCCGGAGCTCCTACAATGAGCAGTTCTTC